These 8 T cell receptor beta chains came from one sample sequenced in a study of cytomegalovirus exposure and HLA in healthy donors. It was with 60 Vbeta and 13 Jbeta primers that the PCR ran. The data were produced by immunoSEQ multiplex PCR, yet TCRdb's version contains in-frame clones alone and is incomplete. The table records about 160,000 clones, less than 85% of them present only once. The sample taken for sequencing was PBMCs. Receptors were obtained from a man aged 35-49 years in good health and CMV-seronegative.

This clone was picked up one time. The rearrangement uses TRBV5-1 and TRBJ1-4; D might be TRBD1 (5 bases). V was clipped by 3 bases and J by 8 bases, with 11 bases between them. CDR3 size: 13 residues. Germline values: CDR1 SGHRS, CDR2 YFSETQ. CDR3 sequence (DNA): TGCGCCAGCAGCTCTCAGGGCGAGGAAAAACTGTTTTTT. This gives the protein CASSSQGEEKLFF.

V gene TRBV6-5 combines with J gene TRBJ2-7; no firm D call. Germline V gene sequence: CDR1 MNHEY, CDR2 SVGAGI. The CDR3 sequence is 11 residues long. The germline V and J ends were trimmed by 6 bases and 4 bases, with 7 bases remaining between them. CDR3 sequence reads: CASSSAYEQYF. DNA for the CDR3: TGTGCCAGCAGCTCCGCGTACGAGCAGTACTTC.

This clone was observed a few times. The CDR3 DNA reads TGTGCCAGCAGCTTATCCAGGATGGCAGATACGCAGTATTTT. It yields the protein CASSLSRMADTQYF. The rearrangement links TRBV7-3 to TRBJ2-3; D ambiguous. Looked up from germline, CDR1 is SGHTA and CDR2 is FQGTGA. The CDR3 has 14 amino acids. V shed 2 bases and J shed 4 bases, with 10 bases lying between them.

The gene calls are TRBV5-6 and TRBJ2-1; 7 nucleotides agree with TRBD1. The CDR3 loop spans 15 amino acids. Germline loops: CDR1 SGHDT, CDR2 YYEEEE. The ends lost 2 bases at V and 9 bases at J; junction bases unmatched: 11. Written as DNA, the CDR3 is TGTGCCAGCAGCTTAGGGCAGGGGCCAGGGGGTGAGCAGTTCTTC. Amino acid sequence: CASSLGQGPGGEQFF.

This rearrangement joins TRBV10-3 to TRBJ2-5; 7 bases align to TRBD1. The length of the CDR3 is 14 residues. Germline V gene sequence: CDR1 ENHRY, CDR2 SYGVKD. V lost 5 bases and J lost 9; bases outside the gene matches: 12. This CDR3 is CAISPTGVFVAQYF. In DNA form, the CDR3 reads TGTGCCATCAGTCCCACAGGGGTTTTTGTAGCCCAGTACTTC.

This clone appeared a single time. The V call is TRBV7-2, the J call TRBJ2-3, with D possibly matching TRBD1 (6 bases). Germline CDR1 reads SGHTA; CDR2 reads FQGNSA. V was cut by 4 bases and J by 0 bases, with 11 bases left in between. The CDR3 is made up of 15 amino acids. CDR3 in amino acids: CASSSTGHSTDTQYF. The DNA for the CDR3 is TGTGCCAGCAGCTCGACAGGACATAGCACAGATACGCAGTATTTT.

The chain combines TRBV19 with TRBJ1-1; 8 bases agree with TRBD1. Trimming cost V 5 bases and J 3 bases; bases outside gene matches: 11. The CDR3 extends over 16 amino acids. Looked up from germline, CDR1 is LNHDA and CDR2 is SQIVND (reference sequence). The CDR3 DNA reads TGTGCCAGTAGTTCGGACAGGGCAATAGCGGACACTGAAGCTTTCTTT. It is translated as CASSSDRAIADTEAFF.

This rearrangement joins TRBV9 to TRBJ2-1; 14 positions agree with TRBD2. This CDR3 spans 16 amino acids. Trimming removed 3 bases from V and 8 bases from J; junction bases left unmatched: 7. Germline assignment: CDR1 SGDLS and CDR2 YYNGEE. The CDR3 reads CASSATSGGAGDEQFF. The CDR3 nucleotides read TGTGCCAGCAGCGCGACTAGCGGGGGGGCCGGTGATGAGCAGTTCTTC. Variable domain in full (rest from reference TRBV9 and TRBJ2-1): DSGVTQTPKHLITATGQRVTLRCSPRSGDLSVYWYQQSLDQGLQFLIQYYNGEERAKGNILERFSAQQFPDLHSELNLSSLELGDSALYFCASSATSGGAGDEQFFGPGTRLTVL.